One and the same sample provided the 30 T cell receptor beta chains below, sequenced in a study of T cells in Graves' hyperthyroidism and ophthalmopathy. TCR beta CDR3 regions were amplified from RNA transcripts. Primed by the HTBI set, a first-round RT-PCR was run on the TCR CDR3. TCRdb passed the multiplex PCR reads through MiXCR, listing each CDR3 protein once. The table includes around 270,000 distinct CDR3 sequences, roughly a fifth detected once. Sequences were obtained from blood. These receptors originate from a man over 45 with Graves' ophthalmopathy.

The V call is TRBV5-4, the J call TRBJ2-7, with TRBD2 matching over 7 bases. V was pared by 4 bases and J by 2 bases, with 15 bases of the junction left unmatched. In germline, CDR1 is SGHNT, CDR2 YYREEE (reference sequence). There are 17 residues in the CDR3. CDR3 amino acids: CASSPNGGSGLTYEQYF. For the CDR3, the DNA is TGTGCCAGCAGCCCCAACGGGGGGTCGGGTTTGACCTACGAGCAGTACTTC.

This clonotype has at least ten counts. This chain joins TRBV28 and TRBJ2-1; a weak D match, TRBD2 (6 bases). The CDR3 totals 13 residues. Germline assignment: CDR1 MDHEN and CDR2 SYDVKM. Trimming removed 5 bases from V and 8 bases from J, with 13 bases in between. This CDR3 reads CASSIYGEDEQFF. CDR3 in DNA: TGTGCCAGCAGTATTTATGGGGAGGATGAGCAGTTCTTC.

This clonotype turned up a few times. This chain uses TRBV27 with TRBJ2-3; TRBD2 might be the D (6 bases). This CDR3 is 16 amino acids long. Trimming left V 4 bases short and J 8 bases short, with 22 bases between. Per germline, CDR1 MNHEY and CDR2 SMNVEV (reference sequence). CDR3: CASSSRDAQDGGTQYF. The CDR3 DNA sequence: TGTGCCAGCAGTTCCCGGGACGCGCAGGACGGGGGTACGCAGTATTTT.

This clonotype was recorded many times. The V call is TRBV6-1, the J call TRBJ1-2; D remains unclear. The ends were cut back, 1 base at V and 1 base at J, with 10 bases in the middle. The CDR3 is 15 amino acids. Germline CDR1 reads MNHNS; CDR2 reads SASEGT. The CDR3: CASSEGRPDNYGYTF. The CDR3 bases are TGTGCCAGCAGTGAAGGCAGGCCCGATAACTATGGCTACACCTTC.

The chain recombines TRBV19 with TRBJ2-7, with D possibly being TRBD2 (5 bases). Germline V gene lookup returns CDR1 LNHDA and CDR2 SQIVND (reference sequence). V was trimmed by 5 bases and J by 1 base, leaving 18 bases between them. The CDR3 length is 16 residues. CDR3 coding DNA: TGTGCCAGTAGTGGAGGCGACACCTTCAATTCCTACGAGCAGTACTTC. It yields the protein CASSGGDTFNSYEQYF.

In its sample, this clonotype was seen a few times. The chain recombines TRBV12-3 or TRBV12-4 with TRBJ2-5; TRBD1 matches 9 bases. After removal of 6 bases from V and 3 bases from J, the junction contained 2 bases not matched to a gene. The CDR3 sequence is 13 residues long. The CDR3 bases are TGTGCCAGCAGGACAGGGGGTAAAGAGACCCAGTACTTC. It translates to CASRTGGKETQYF.

In its sample, this clonotype was seen a few times. V is TRBV20-1 and J is TRBJ1-4, with a weak D call TRBD1 (6 bases). Trimming stripped 1 base from V and 6 bases from J, with 9 bases between. The CDR3 extends over 13 amino acids. Germline V gives CDR1 DFQATT, CDR2 SNEGSKA (reference sequence). For the CDR3, the DNA is TGCAGTGCTAGAGTGGGGGCGTATGAAAAACTGTTTTTT. Translated, it gives CSARVGAYEKLFF.

Notes on this clonotype: This is likely a read error, given that the CDR3 carries no conserved phenylalanine or tryptophan at its end. The gene calls are TRBV19 and TRBJ1-1; D possibly corresponds to TRBD1 (6 bases). V was clipped by 5 bases and J by 4 bases, with 20 bases between them. The CDR3 length is 16 residues. The germline V gene encodes CDR1 LNHDA and CDR2 SQIVND (reference sequence). This chain's CDR3 is CASSLTGLSVGTEAFS. The CDR3 nucleotides read TGTGCCAGTAGTCTAACAGGGTTGAGTGTCGGCACTGAAGCTTTCTCT.

The chain uses TRBV7-9 and TRBJ1-1, with TRBD1 as a possible D gene (5 bases). With 2 bases removed from V and 5 bases from J, the gap between germline ends came to 12 bases. The CDR3 is 14 amino acids. Germline V lookup: CDR1 SEHNR, CDR2 FQNEAQ (reference sequence). The CDR3 spells CASSLPGWGTEAFF. The DNA of the CDR3 is TGTGCCAGCAGCTTACCAGGGTGGGGAACTGAAGCTTTCTTT.

The CDR3 nucleotides read TGTGCCTGGAGTGGAGGTTCCGAGCAGTACTTC. Translation: CAWSGGSEQYF. The rearrangement links TRBV30 to TRBJ2-7; D unclear. Germline V gene data show CDR1 as GTSNPN and CDR2 as SVGIG (reference sequence). Trimming stripped 1 base from V and 6 bases from J, with 7 bases between. The CDR3 has 11 residues.

This clonotype was seen a handful of times. The chain combines TRBV6-2 or TRBV6-3 with TRBJ1-5; a weak D match, TRBD1 (6 bases). The CDR3 is made up of 15 amino acids. V lost 5 bases and J lost 1, with 12 bases in between. Germline CDR1 reads MNHEY; CDR2 reads SVGEGT. The CDR3 is CASSPLDRSNQPQHF. The CDR3 nucleotides read TGTGCCAGCAGTCCCTTGGACAGAAGCAATCAGCCCCAGCATTTT.

The chain carries TRBV20-1 and TRBJ1-5; no definite D call. Germline CDR1 reads DFQATT; CDR2 reads SNEGSKA (reference sequence). The germline V and J ends were trimmed by 0 bases and 2 bases, with 17 bases remaining between them. This CDR3 has 17 amino acids. CDR3 nucleotides: TGCAGTGCTAGAGAGCGGTTCTCGACGTGGGGCAATCAGCCCCAGCATTTT. Translation: CSARERFSTWGNQPQHF.

This clonotype was seen a few times. This chain connects TRBV28 to TRBJ2-3; D is perhaps TRBD2 (5 bases). V was trimmed by 5 bases and J by 1 base, leaving 7 bases between them. This CDR3 spans 13 amino acids. Germline values: CDR1 MDHEN, CDR2 SYDVKM. The CDR3 sequence: CASSHGGTDTQYF. CDR3 coding DNA: TGTGCCAGCAGTCACGGGGGCACAGATACGCAGTATTTT.

This rearrangement joins TRBV7-9 to TRBJ2-1; D call uncertain. CDR3 size: 13 residues. V was pared by 5 bases and J by 8 bases, with 13 bases between. Per the germline V gene, CDR1 is SEHNR and CDR2 is FQNEAQ (reference sequence). CDR3 nucleotide sequence: TGTGCCAGCAGCCCCCATCTTACGGATGAGCAGTTCTTC. It yields the protein CASSPHLTDEQFF.

V is TRBV20-1 and J is TRBJ2-1; 11 bases map to TRBD2. Germline V lookup: CDR1 DFQATT, CDR2 SNEGSKA (reference sequence). The CDR3 runs to 16 residues. V dropped 0 bases and J dropped 10; count of bases not matched to a gene: 11. The CDR3 nucleotides read TGCAGTGCTAGAGATCGTAGCGGGAGGGCTTCGGTGGAGCAGTTCTTC. Translation: CSARDRSGRASVEQFF.

The gene calls are TRBV6-1 and TRBJ1-1; 7 bases are shared with TRBD1. The V segment lost 4 bases and the J segment 1 base; nucleotides outside the gene matches: 9. The germline V gene encodes CDR1 MNHNS and CDR2 SASEGT. The CDR3 runs 16 residues. CDR3 amino acids: CASSARVQGRNTEAFF. The CDR3 coding sequence is TGTGCCAGCAGTGCGCGGGTACAGGGGAGGAACACTGAAGCTTTCTTT.

This clonotype came up many times. This chain connects TRBV7-9 to TRBJ1-1, with D tentatively TRBD1 (6 bases). Looked up from germline, CDR1 is SEHNR and CDR2 is FQNEAQ (reference sequence). The CDR3 totals 14 residues. Trimming left V 5 bases short and J 2 bases short, with 12 bases between. The DNA for the CDR3 is TGTGCCAGCAGCCCGACGGGGGCTAACACTGAAGCTTTCTTT. Translation gives CASSPTGANTEAFF.

This chain joins TRBV24-1 and TRBJ2-3, with 11 bases that match TRBD2. V lost 4 bases, J lost 5 bases, and 10 bases stayed unmatched. Germline V gene data show CDR1 as KGHDR and CDR2 as SFDVKD. The CDR3 is 17 residues long. As DNA, the CDR3 is TGTGCCACCAGTGACCCCTTAGCGGGAGGGCTCGGAGATACGCAGTATTTT. As protein: CATSDPLAGGLGDTQYF.

This clonotype was seen only a few times. The chain uses TRBV20-1 and TRBJ2-3; TRBD2 might be the D (5 bases). The V gene lost 4 bases and the J gene lost 0 bases, with 11 bases spanning the gap. The CDR3 is 14 amino acids. Per the germline V gene, CDR1 is DFQATT and CDR2 is SNEGSKA (reference sequence). The CDR3 DNA is TGCAGTGCTATGCCCGGAGGCAGCACAGATACGCAGTATTTT. It encodes CSAMPGGSTDTQYF.

V and J are TRBV7-2 and TRBJ2-1, with D possibly being TRBD2 (5 bases). The CDR3 has 15 residues. V lost 8 bases and J 4 bases, leaving 18 bases between the germline ends. Germline CDR1 SGHTA, CDR2 FQGNSA. The CDR3 loop reads CASERLPPDYNEQFF. As DNA, the CDR3 is TGTGCCAGCGAACGACTACCCCCGGATTACAATGAGCAGTTCTTC.

This clonotype came up many times. V is TRBV12-3 or TRBV12-4 and J is TRBJ2-1; no firm D call. The CDR3 spans 12 residues. V was trimmed by 3 bases and J by 10 bases, leaving 10 bases between them. The CDR3 DNA is TGTGCCAGCAGTTTGCCACCCGCGGAGCAGTTCTTC. Amino acid sequence: CASSLPPAEQFF.

This clonotype appeared a few times. The genes are TRBV20-1 and TRBJ2-5; D is possibly TRBD1 (6 bases). CDR3 size: 13 residues. CDR1 DFQATT and CDR2 SNEGSKA come from the germline V gene (reference sequence). The CDR3 nucleotides are TGCAGCGTCCGGACAGATCTCCAAGAGACCCAGTACTTC. Its translation: CSVRTDLQETQYF.

This clonotype was detected ten times or more. The chain couples TRBV12-3 or TRBV12-4 to TRBJ1-1, with D possibly being TRBD1 (6 bases). This CDR3 is built from 13 residues. Deletions cut 3 bases from V and 5 bases from J, with 10 bases between. DNA for the CDR3: TGTGCCAGCAGTTTGGGGGGGCTGACTGAAGCTTTCTTT. This sequence encodes CASSLGGLTEAFF.

This clonotype was detected ten times or more. This chain links TRBV3-1 with TRBJ2-4; D is perhaps TRBD1 or TRBD2 (6 bases each). V gave up 5 bases and J gave up 8 bases, with 16 bases separating them. Germline V gene sequence: CDR1 LGHDT, CDR2 YNNKEL (reference sequence). The CDR3 is 14 residues long. CDR3 in amino acids: CASSLGGRRDIQYF. The DNA for the CDR3 is TGTGCCAGCAGCTTAGGGGGAAGGAGGGACATTCAGTACTTC. The entire variable domain, with the rest obtained from reference TRBV3-1 and TRBJ2-4, is as follows: DTAVSQTPKYLVTQMGNDKSIKCEQNLGHDTMYWYKQDSKKFLKIMFSYNNKELIINETVPNRFSPKSPDKAHLNLHINSLELGDSAVYFCASSLGGRRDIQYFGAGTRLSVL.

The table lists this clonotype with a few counts. CDR3 in DNA: TGTGCCAGCAGAAAAAACGGGGACTACAATGAGCAGTTCTTC. This gives the protein CASRKNGDYNEQFF. V is TRBV5-6 and J is TRBJ2-1, with a tentative D call TRBD2 (5 bases). This CDR3 is 14 amino acids long. Germline loops: CDR1 SGHDT, CDR2 YYEEEE. V shed 5 bases and J shed 3 bases, with 12 bases lying between them. Full variable domain (missing parts from reference TRBV5-6 and TRBJ2-1): DAGVTQSPTHLIKTRGQQVTLRCSPKSGHDTVSWYQQALGQGPQFIFQYYEEEERQRGNFPDRFSGHQFPNYSSELNVNALLLGDSALYLCASRKNGDYNEQFFGPGTRLTVL.

CDR3 DNA: TGTGCCAGTAGTAGCCGCGCCTATAATCAGCCCCAGCATTTT. Translated, it gives CASSSRAYNQPQHF. This chain uses TRBV19 with TRBJ1-5; no clear D gene. V lost 4 bases and J 4 bases, leaving 11 bases between the germline ends. CDR3 length equals 14 residues. Germline-derived CDR1 and CDR2 are LNHDA and SQIVND (reference sequence).

There are many counts of this clonotype. This chain joins TRBV30 and TRBJ2-3; 9 bases are a match to TRBD2. The CDR3 is 15 residues long. Trimming cost V 2 bases and J 3 bases; bases outside gene matches: 6. Germline V gives CDR1 GTSNPN, CDR2 SVGIG (reference sequence). The CDR3 protein is CAWSITSGRTDTQYF. CDR3 in DNA: TGTGCCTGGAGTATTACTAGCGGGCGAACAGATACGCAGTATTTT.

This clonotype has ten or more counts. The chain uses TRBV28 and TRBJ1-1, with D tentatively TRBD1 (5 bases). Per germline, CDR1 MDHEN and CDR2 SYDVKM. The CDR3 runs 15 residues. V shed 6 bases and J shed 0 bases, with 14 bases lying between them. The CDR3 here is CASRRSTAMNTEAFF. CDR3 DNA: TGTGCCAGCAGGAGATCGACAGCTATGAACACTGAAGCTTTCTTT.

This clonotype appeared a few times. This chain uses TRBV19 with TRBJ1-2; D not resolved. The CDR3 runs 14 residues. Germline V gene data show CDR1 as LNHDA and CDR2 as SQIVND (reference sequence). The V end was cut by 4 bases, the J end by 4 bases, with 13 bases between. DNA of the CDR3: TGTGCCAGTAGTACGCGCTACCATAGCTATGGCTACACCTTC. Its translation is CASSTRYHSYGYTF.

At least ten counts were recorded for this clonotype. The chain combines TRBV24-1 with TRBJ1-4; 8 positions agree with TRBD1. This CDR3 has 16 amino acids. Germline V gene sequence: CDR1 KGHDR, CDR2 SFDVKD. J gave up 4 bases and V 4 bases, and 7 bases lay outside the gene matches. The CDR3 nucleotides are TGTGCCACCAGTGACCGAGGACAGGGCGGTAATGAAAAACTGTTTTTT. The encoded protein is CATSDRGQGGNEKLFF.